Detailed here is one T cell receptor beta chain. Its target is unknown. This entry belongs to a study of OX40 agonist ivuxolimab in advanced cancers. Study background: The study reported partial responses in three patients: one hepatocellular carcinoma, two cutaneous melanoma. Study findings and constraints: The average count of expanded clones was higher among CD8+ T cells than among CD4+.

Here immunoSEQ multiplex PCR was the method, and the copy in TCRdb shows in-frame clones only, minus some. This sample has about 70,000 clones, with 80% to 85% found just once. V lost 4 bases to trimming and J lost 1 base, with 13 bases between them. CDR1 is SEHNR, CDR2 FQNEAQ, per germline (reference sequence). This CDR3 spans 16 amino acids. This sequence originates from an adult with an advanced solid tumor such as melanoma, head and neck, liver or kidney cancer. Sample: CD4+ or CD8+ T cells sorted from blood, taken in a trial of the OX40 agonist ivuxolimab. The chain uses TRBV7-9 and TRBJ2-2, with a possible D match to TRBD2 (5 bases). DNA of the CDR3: TGTGCCAGCAGCTCCGGTGAGGGCTTGAACACCGGGGAGCTGTTTTTT. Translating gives CASSSGEGLNTGELFF.